These 26 T cell receptor beta chains share one sample of origin, sequenced in a study of Tregs in tolerant kidney transplant recipients. The method was immunoSEQ multiplex PCR; TCRdb's version includes in-frame clones alone and lacks a portion of them. There are tens of thousands of clones in the sample; roughly 89% occur only once, and around 0.38% lies in the top ten. The sequencing used CD4+ T cells from blood, collected before the transplant. The receptors come from a human donor who received a combined kidney and bone marrow transplant.

The chain is built from TRBV10-3 and TRBJ1-4, with a possible D match to TRBD1 (6 bases). V gave up 10 bases and J gave up 3 bases, with 15 bases separating them. The CDR3 spans 14 residues. Germline CDR1 and CDR2: ENHRY and SYGVKD. Written as DNA, the CDR3 is TGTGCCACCATCTCAGGGGCAGCTAATGAAAAACTGTTTTTT. This encodes CATISGAANEKLFF.

The chain is built from TRBV15 and TRBJ2-6; 7 bases line up with TRBD1. The CDR3 contains 16 residues. Germline V gene lookup returns CDR1 LNHNV and CDR2 YYDKDF (reference sequence). V shed 6 bases, J shed 1 base, and the junction held 6 bases outside the gene matches. The CDR3 nucleotides read TGTGCCACCAGTCTGACAGGGTTTTCTGGGGCCAACGTCCTGACTTTC. This encodes CATSLTGFSGANVLTF. The variable domain in full, with the rest retrieved from reference TRBV15 and TRBJ2-6, is DAMVIQNPRYQVTQFGKPVTLSCSQTLNHNVMYWYQQKSSQAPKLLFHYYDKDFNNEADTPDNFQSRRPNTSFCFLDIRSPGLGDTAMYLCATSLTGFSGANVLTFGAGSRLTVL.

This clone showed up just a few times. The chain employs TRBV7-9 and TRBJ2-2; D not certain. The CDR3 covers 11 residues. Trimming cost V 5 bases and J 9 bases, with 7 bases left between them. The germline CDR1 and CDR2 sequences are SEHNR and FQNEAQ (reference sequence). CDR3 in DNA: TGTGCCAGCAGCCCTACTCGGGAGCTGTTTTTT. Protein sequence: CASSPTRELFF.

This clone is a singleton in its sample. The chain links TRBV7-3 to TRBJ2-1; 8 bases line up with TRBD1. The V and J ends lost 4 bases and 8 bases, in that order; junction bases with no gene match: 1. CDR1 and CDR2 from the germline V gene are SGHTA and FQGTGA. The CDR3 is 12 residues long. This CDR3 reads CASSSQGDEQFF. CDR3 nucleotides: TGTGCCAGCAGCTCACAGGGGGATGAGCAGTTCTTC.

The table lists this clone with a count of one. The chain is built from TRBV5-8 and TRBJ1-2; the D is unclear. CDR1 SGHTS and CDR2 YDEGEE come from the germline V gene. The CDR3 sequence is 13 residues long. The V end lost 3 bases, the J end lost 5 bases, and 11 bases lay between the germline ends. CDR3 region: CASSYGQSYGYTF. Written as DNA, the CDR3 is TGTGCCAGCAGCTATGGCCAGTCTTATGGCTACACCTTC.

The CDR3 nucleotides read TGCGCCAGCAGCCGGCTAGCGGGAGGGATGAATGAGCAGTTCTTC. It encodes CASSRLAGGMNEQFF. The chain couples TRBV5-1 to TRBJ2-1; TRBD2 aligns across 12 bases. The CDR3 contains 15 residues. CDR1 is SGHRS and CDR2 is YFSETQ in the germline V gene. V shed 4 bases, J shed 7 bases, and the junction held 6 bases outside the gene matches.

This clone came up a few times. J is TRBJ1-2 and V is TRBV25-1, with 7 bases matching TRBD1. V shed 6 bases, J shed 6 bases, and the junction held 7 bases outside the gene matches. The CDR3 runs to 13 residues. Germline lookup yields CDR1 MGHDK and CDR2 SYGVNS. DNA for the CDR3: TGTGCCAGCAGCAGACAGGGTAGGGATGGCTACACCTTC. This encodes CASSRQGRDGYTF.

The rearrangement joins TRBV6-4 to TRBJ2-5, with 8 positions matching TRBD1. The germline CDR1 and CDR2 sequences are MRHNA and SNTAGT. The CDR3 runs 13 residues. Germline trimming cut 10 bases from V and 3 bases from J; bases unmatched to any gene: 7. The CDR3 region is CAITGQAKETQYF. CDR3 DNA sequence: TGTGCCATCACGGGACAGGCAAAAGAGACCCAGTACTTC.

V is TRBV19 and J is TRBJ1-2, with TRBD1 matching over 7 bases. J lost 2 bases, V lost 7 bases, and 4 bases had no gene match. Germline lookup yields CDR1 LNHDA and CDR2 SQIVND (reference sequence). CDR3 size: 13 residues. The CDR3 sequence is CASNLQGNYGYTF. The CDR3 region has the DNA TGTGCCAGTAACTTACAGGGGAACTATGGCTACACCTTC.

The chain links TRBV15 to TRBJ1-3, with a possible D match to TRBD1 (5 bases). Germline loops: CDR1 LNHNV, CDR2 YYDKDF (reference sequence). The CDR3 totals 18 residues. V lost 1 base and J lost 0, with 16 bases in between. Written as DNA, the CDR3 is TGTGCCACCAGCAGAGCCCTCGACAGTCTAACCTCTGGAAACACCATATATTTT. This encodes CATSRALDSLTSGNTIYF. The entire variable domain, with the rest obtained from reference TRBV15 and TRBJ1-3, is as follows: DAMVIQNPRYQVTQFGKPVTLSCSQTLNHNVMYWYQQKSSQAPKLLFHYYDKDFNNEADTPDNFQSRRPNTSFCFLDIRSPGLGDTAMYLCATSRALDSLTSGNTIYFGEGSWLTVV.

The rearrangement links TRBV21-1 to TRBJ2-7; TRBD2, as called in the table, went unchecked against the DNA. TRBV21-1 is assigned pseudogene status. This CDR3 contains 14 residues. The chain's CDR3 is CASSKGGLASEQYF. CDR3 in DNA: TGTGCCAGCAGCAAAGGGGGACTAGCTTCCGAGCAGTACTTC.

There are a few counts of this clone. The chain carries TRBV2 and TRBJ2-7; TRBD1 aligns across 7 bases. Germline V lookup: CDR1 SNHLY, CDR2 FYNNEI. The CDR3 has 15 amino acids. The J segment lost 2 bases and the V segment lost 7 bases, leaving 11 bases of the junction unmatched. The DNA of the CDR3 is TGTGCCAGCATATCACTATTGGGGACAGCCTACGAGCAGTACTTC. This codes for CASISLLGTAYEQYF.

V is TRBV7-2 and J is TRBJ2-7; 11 positions agree with TRBD1. This CDR3 region has 15 residues. Unmatched junction bases numbered 6, after V lost 4 bases and J lost 4 bases. From germline, CDR1 is SGHTA and CDR2 FQGNSA. The CDR3 region is CASSSMGQGVYEQYF. CDR3 DNA sequence: TGTGCCAGCAGCTCAATGGGACAGGGGGTTTACGAGCAGTACTTC.

The rearrangement uses TRBV7-9 and TRBJ1-5, with 7 bases matching TRBD1. With 5 bases clipped from V and 0 bases from J, the junction kept 4 bases outside the gene matches. This CDR3 comprises 15 residues. From germline, CDR1 is SEHNR and CDR2 FQNEAQ (reference sequence). The CDR3 bases are TGTGCCAGCAGCCAAGGGACAGATAGCAATCAGCCCCAGCATTTT. Translating it yields CASSQGTDSNQPQHF. The variable domain in full, with the rest retrieved from reference TRBV7-9 and TRBJ1-5, is DTGVSQNPRHKITKRGQNVTFRCDPISEHNRLYWYRQTLGQGPEFLTYFQNEAQLEKSRLLSDRFSAERPKGSFSTLEIQRTEQGDSAMYLCASSQGTDSNQPQHFGDGTRLSIL.

This clone was observed a single time. The chain links TRBV6-6 to TRBJ2-7; D might be TRBD1 (5 bases). V lost 4 bases and J 7 bases, leaving 11 bases between the germline ends. The V gene's germline CDR1 is MNHNY and CDR2 SVGAGI (reference sequence). CDR3 length equals 12 residues. CDR3 sequence (DNA): TGTGCCAGCAGTTCCGGTTCAGGGGAGCAGTACTTC. It codes for CASSSGSGEQYF.

This chain uses TRBV29-1 with TRBJ2-1, with D maybe TRBD2 (6 bases). Trimming pared 4 bases from V and 3 bases from J, leaving 7 bases between. Germline CDR1 SQVTM, CDR2 ANQGSEA. The CDR3 covers 12 residues. CDR3 protein: CSVGEVYNEQFF. The CDR3 DNA follows: TGCAGCGTTGGGGAGGTCTACAATGAGCAGTTCTTC.

The chain couples TRBV30 to TRBJ2-1; the D gene is possibly TRBD2 (5 bases). Between the trimmed V and J ends, which lost 0 bases and 9 bases, there was a span of 15 bases. The CDR3 runs 14 residues. Germline V lookup: CDR1 GTSNPN, CDR2 SVGIG (reference sequence). The CDR3, as DNA: TGTGCCTGGAGTGTACGGTGGGATAGCGTTGAGCAGTTCTTC. Translated, it gives CAWSVRWDSVEQFF.

The V and J genes are TRBV27 and TRBJ1-1; D might be TRBD1 (6 bases). Germline CDR1 is MNHEY and CDR2 is SMNVEV (reference sequence). The V end lost 9 bases, the J end lost 5 bases, and 19 bases lay between the germline ends. The length of the CDR3 is 14 residues. The CDR3 reads CASRGPGGGTEAFF. CDR3 coding DNA: TGTGCCAGTCGTGGGCCGGGAGGGGGGACTGAAGCTTTCTTT.

The chain joins TRBV6-1 to TRBJ1-5, with D uncertain. V gave up 6 bases and J gave up 1 base, with 13 bases separating them. CDR1 is MNHNS and CDR2 is SASEGT in the germline V gene. The CDR3 runs to 15 residues. CDR3 residues: CASRGFTGSNQPQHF. For the CDR3, the DNA is TGTGCCAGCAGGGGCTTTACGGGGAGCAATCAGCCCCAGCATTTT.

The chain employs TRBV11-2 and TRBJ2-1, with TRBD2 identical over 7 bases. The CDR3 contains 17 residues. CDR1 is SGHAT, CDR2 FQNNGV, per germline. J lost 0 bases, V lost 4 bases, and 9 bases had no gene match. Here the CDR3 DNA reads TGTGCCAGCAGCTGGATCCAGGGAGGGTTCTCCTACAATGAGCAGTTCTTC. It yields the protein CASSWIQGGFSYNEQFF. The whole variable domain, remainder taken from reference TRBV11-2 and TRBJ2-1, is EAGVAQSPRYKIIEKRQSVAFWCNPISGHATLYWYQQILGQGPKLLIQFQNNGVVDDSQLPKDRFSAERLKGVDSTLKIQPAKLEDSAVYLCASSWIQGGFSYNEQFFGPGTRLTVL.

V and J are TRBV5-4 and TRBJ2-2, with D perhaps matching TRBD1 (6 bases). Germline CDR1 reads SGHNT; CDR2 reads YYREEE (reference sequence). V lost 6 bases and J lost 1, with 13 bases in between. The CDR3 loop spans 15 amino acids. CDR3 sequence (DNA): TGTGCCAGCACCCCAGGGGCGAGGAACACCGGGGAGCTGTTTTTT. This encodes CASTPGARNTGELFF.

This clone was detected only once. The chain recombines TRBV19 with TRBJ1-5, with a possible D match to TRBD1 (6 bases). CDR1 is LNHDA and CDR2 is SQIVND in the germline V gene (reference sequence). This CDR3 spans 14 amino acids. The V and J ends lost 7 bases and 5 bases respectively, with 15 bases between them. As DNA, the CDR3 is TGTGCCAGTACCCTGACAGGTCTATATCAGCCCCAGCATTTT. Translation: CASTLTGLYQPQHF.

The V call is TRBV6-5, the J call TRBJ2-7; 7 nucleotides line up with TRBD1. CDR1 and CDR2 from the germline V gene are MNHEY and SVGAGI. J gave up 0 bases and V 0 bases, and 2 bases lay outside the gene matches. CDR3 length: 15 amino acids. CDR3 in DNA: TGTGCCAGCAGTTACTCGTCAGGGGGCTCCTACGAGCAGTACTTC. Its translation is CASSYSSGGSYEQYF.

The chain uses TRBV28 and TRBJ1-4; a possible D gene is TRBD1 (6 bases). The germline gives CDR1 MDHEN, CDR2 SYDVKM. Trimming took off 6 bases at V and 2 bases at J, with 16 bases between the two ends. This CDR3 contains 16 residues. The CDR3 DNA is TGTGCCAGCAGCGAAGCAAGGGGGGGCACTAATGAAAAACTGTTTTTT. Translated, it gives CASSEARGGTNEKLFF.

This sequence joins TRBV5-8 and TRBJ1-1; perhaps TRBD1 as D (6 bases). The CDR3 spans 15 residues. V was shortened by 3 bases and J by 4 bases, with 16 bases between the two germline ends. Germline CDR1 and CDR2: SGHTS and YDEGEE. The CDR3 here is CASSSGQLSSTEAFF. The CDR3 DNA is TGTGCCAGCAGCTCCGGACAGCTGTCGAGCACTGAAGCTTTCTTT.

This rearrangement joins TRBV7-2 to TRBJ2-7; TRBD1 is a possible D gene (5 bases). V lost 0 bases, J lost 2 bases, and 11 bases lay in between. This CDR3 comprises 15 residues. Germline V gives CDR1 SGHTA, CDR2 FQGNSA. The CDR3 protein is CASSLATAYTYEQYF. In DNA, the CDR3 is TGTGCCAGCAGCTTAGCGACAGCTTATACCTACGAGCAGTACTTC. Complete variable domain (other parts from reference TRBV7-2 and TRBJ2-7): GAGVSQSPSNKVTEKGKDVELRCDPISGHTALYWYRQSLGQGLEFLIYFQGNSAPDKSGLPSDRFSAERTGGSVSTLTIQRTQQEDSAVYLCASSLATAYTYEQYFGPGTRLTVT.